This TCR beta chain was recovered during a study of graft-versus-host responses after intestinal transplantation. Regarding the study as a whole: GvH clones surfaced in recipient marrow, some emerging earlier in ileum or blood.

Here immunoSEQ multiplex PCR was the method, and the copy in TCRdb shows in-frame clones only, minus some. The sample yields some 100,000 clones, less than 90% seen once. This CDR3 comprises 13 residues. Germline V gene sequence: CDR1 WNHNN, CDR2 SYGVQD (reference sequence). V lost 7 bases and J lost 2; bases outside the gene matches: 4. In regard to this clone: Its antigen is as yet unknown.

The material sequenced was unstimulated CD4+ T cells sorted from spleen or lymph node cells, taken before transplant. The V call is TRBV10-1, the J call TRBJ1-1, with 7 bases that match TRBD1. The sequence came from a human donor who was the organ donor for an intestinal transplant. CDR3 in DNA: TGCGCCAGCAAGGGACAGCTAAACACTGAAGCTTTCTTT. Its translation is CASKGQLNTEAFF.